This section outlines one TCR beta chain sequence together with its context. This sample is drawn from a study of blood T cell repertoires in COVID-19. Some clones are missing from TCRdb's copy, which holds only in-frame ones; the method was immunoSEQ multiplex PCR. The sample lists over 200,000 clones; approximately 82% were seen once. The sequencing input was peripheral blood. The source of this sequence is a woman aged 45-60 years with acute or convalescent COVID-19.

CDR3 DNA sequence: TGTGCCAGCAGTGAATCGGGACAGAGCTACGAGCAGTACTTC. This encodes CASSESGQSYEQYF. The chain links TRBV25-1 to TRBJ2-7, with 7 bases that match TRBD1. With V trimmed by 1 base and J by 3 bases, 3 bases remained unmatched. This CDR3 comprises 14 residues. CDR1 MGHDK and CDR2 SYGVNS come from the germline V gene.